What follows are 17 T cell receptor beta chains derived from one specimen sequenced in a study of blood T cell repertoires in COVID-19. The table came from immunoSEQ multiplex PCR; TCRdb's copy has only in-frame clones and leaves some out. The sample has roughly 16,000 clones, roughly four fifths seen once; the top ten hold under 25%. The sequencing sample was made of peripheral blood. These receptors were obtained from a man older than 75 with active COVID-19.

This clone turned up a few times. This sequence joins TRBV7-2 and TRBJ2-1; 11 bases match TRBD2. CDR3 length equals 17 residues. The V and J ends lost 5 bases and 7 bases, in that order; junction bases with no gene match: 13. CDR1 SGHTA and CDR2 FQGNSA come from the germline V gene. CDR3 sequence: CASSTHRLAGNGNEQFF. CDR3 in DNA: TGTGCCAGCAGCACGCACCGACTAGCGGGAAATGGGAATGAGCAGTTCTTC. Combining the CDR3 with reference TRBV7-2 and TRBJ2-1 gives the whole variable domain GAGVSQSPSNKVTEKGKDVELRCDPISGHTALYWYRQSLGQGLEFLIYFQGNSAPDKSGLPSDRFSAERTGGSVSTLTIQRTQQEDSAVYLCASSTHRLAGNGNEQFFGPGTRLTVL.

The sample holds a few counts of this clone. V and J are TRBV27 and TRBJ2-1, with D tentatively TRBD2 (5 bases). Germline CDR1 and CDR2: MNHEY and SMNVEV (reference sequence). Trimming pared 5 bases from V and 7 bases from J, leaving 9 bases between. The CDR3 sequence is 12 residues long. The CDR3 DNA reads as TGTGCCAGCAGTCGCCGAGGGAATGAGCAGTTCTTC. Translating gives CASSRRGNEQFF.

The V call is TRBV7-8, the J call TRBJ2-3; D call uncertain. The germline V and J ends were trimmed by 0 bases and 0 bases, with 7 bases remaining between them. The CDR3 runs 15 residues. Germline V gene data show CDR1 as SGHVS and CDR2 as FQNEAQ. The CDR3 protein is CASSLAFSSTDTQYF. The CDR3 bases are TGTGCCAGCAGCTTAGCCTTTTCTAGCACAGATACGCAGTATTTT.

This chain links TRBV4-1 with TRBJ2-7, with 10 bases matching TRBD2. Trimming removed 4 bases from V and 2 bases from J; junction bases left unmatched: 17. The CDR3 has 19 residues. In germline, CDR1 is MGHRA, CDR2 YSYEKL. CDR3 nucleotides: TGCGCCAGCAGCCCAGGGAAGCTGACTAGCGGGTACTCCACCTACGAGCAGTACTTC. Its protein product is CASSPGKLTSGYSTYEQYF.

This sequence joins TRBV5-1 and TRBJ2-5, with D possibly being TRBD2 (5 bases). This CDR3 comprises 14 residues. The germline V and J ends were trimmed by 0 bases and 5 bases, with 11 bases remaining between them. CDR1 and CDR2 from the germline V gene are SGHRS and YFSETQ. CDR3 protein: CASSLVRSGETQYF. CDR3 nucleotides: TGCGCCAGCAGCTTGGTCCGTTCGGGGGAGACCCAGTACTTC.

The table lists this clone with a few counts. This chain uses TRBV19 with TRBJ1-5, with a possible D match to TRBD1 (5 bases). Per the germline V gene, CDR1 is LNHDA and CDR2 is SQIVND (reference sequence). V dropped 7 bases and J dropped 2 bases, with 18 bases sitting between them. The CDR3 is made up of 16 amino acids. The CDR3 region is CASKPAIQGGNQPQHF. The CDR3 DNA is TGTGCCAGTAAACCGGCTATTCAGGGCGGCAATCAGCCCCAGCATTTT.

This clone was recorded only once. The chain employs TRBV7-9 and TRBJ2-7; weak D call: TRBD2 (5 bases). There are 13 residues in the CDR3. V was pared by 6 bases and J by 7 bases, with 16 bases between. The germline V gene encodes CDR1 SEHNR and CDR2 FQNEAQ (reference sequence). The CDR3 DNA reads TGTGCCAGCAGTTTACTCTCGGGATATGAGCAGTACTTC. It encodes CASSLLSGYEQYF.

The rearrangement uses TRBV10-3 and TRBJ1-5; possibly TRBD1 for D (5 bases). Germline V gives CDR1 ENHRY, CDR2 SYGVKD. There are 12 residues in the CDR3. The V end lost 8 bases, the J end lost 1 base, and 6 bases lay between the germline ends. CDR3 loop: CAIRGSNQPQHF. The DNA for the CDR3 is TGTGCCATCCGGGGGAGCAATCAGCCCCAGCATTTT.

The chain recombines TRBV5-8 with TRBJ2-5; 7 bases are a match to TRBD1. The CDR3 consists of 15 residues. Germline CDR1 reads SGHTS; CDR2 reads YDEGEE. With 2 bases clipped from V and 1 base from J, the junction kept 5 bases outside the gene matches. CDR3 DNA sequence: TGTGCCAGCAGCTTCTACAGGGGACCCCAAGAGACCCAGTACTTC. Its translation: CASSFYRGPQETQYF.

The count of this clone is one. This chain uses TRBV28 with TRBJ1-4; maybe TRBD1 (6 bases). Trimming took off 7 bases at V and 8 bases at J, with 20 bases between the two ends. The CDR3 is 15 amino acids. Germline CDR1 is MDHEN and CDR2 is SYDVKM. In DNA form, the CDR3 reads TGTGCCAGCATCTGGAGTGGCGGGGGCGGGGAAAAACTGTTTTTT. It yields the protein CASIWSGGGGEKLFF.

The J gene is TRBJ1-3, the V gene TRBV7-2; the D gene is possibly TRBD1 (6 bases). Germline V gene sequence: CDR1 SGHTA, CDR2 FQGNSA. The CDR3 sequence is 16 residues long. The germline V and J ends were trimmed by 3 bases and 4 bases, with 16 bases remaining between them. The CDR3 nucleotides read TGTGCCAGCAGCTTCCCCAGGGGCGCGGGCGGAAACACCATATATTTT. It yields the protein CASSFPRGAGGNTIYF.

The chain is built from TRBV30 and TRBJ2-7; tentative D call: TRBD2 (7 bases). V dropped 1 base and J dropped 2 bases, with 15 bases sitting between them. This CDR3 is 15 amino acids long. Germline V gene sequence: CDR1 GTSNPN, CDR2 SVGIG (reference sequence). CDR3 residues: CAWSDSWEGAYEQYF. The CDR3 region has the DNA TGTGCCTGGAGTGATAGCTGGGAGGGGGCCTACGAGCAGTACTTC.

This sequence joins TRBV5-1 and TRBJ2-3; D not certain. The CDR3 is 14 residues long. CDR1 and CDR2 from the germline V gene are SGHRS and YFSETQ. Trimming stripped 0 bases from V and 2 bases from J, with 7 bases between. The CDR3 loop reads CASSLAVDTDTQYF. DNA of the CDR3: TGCGCCAGCAGCTTGGCGGTTGACACAGATACGCAGTATTTT.

The chain has TRBV19 and TRBJ1-2; 8 bases match TRBD1. The CDR3 length is 15 residues. V lost 1 base and J lost 0; bases outside the gene matches: 1. Germline lookup yields CDR1 LNHDA and CDR2 SQIVND (reference sequence). The CDR3, as DNA: TGTGCCAGTAGTATAGGGACAGGGCCTAACTATGGCTACACCTTC. Translating it yields CASSIGTGPNYGYTF.

The J gene is TRBJ2-2, the V gene TRBV4-2, with TRBD2 matching over 10 bases. Trimming took 4 bases from V and 1 from J; bases not matched to a gene: 0. CDR1 LGHNA and CDR2 YNFKEQ come from the germline V gene. The CDR3 totals 15 residues. Here the CDR3 reads CASSRTSGNTGELFF. In nucleotides, the CDR3 is TGTGCCAGCAGCCGGACTAGCGGGAACACCGGGGAGCTGTTTTTT.

The gene calls are TRBV10-3 and TRBJ2-1; 8 bases fit TRBD2. Looked up from germline, CDR1 is ENHRY and CDR2 is SYGVKD. The CDR3 length is 14 residues. The V segment lost 8 bases and the J segment 8 bases; nucleotides outside the gene matches: 11. DNA for the CDR3: TGTGCCATCTTACTAGCGGTGGGGGGGGATGAGCAGTTCTTC. Amino acid sequence: CAILLAVGGDEQFF.

The chain has TRBV27 and TRBJ2-2, with 7 bases that match TRBD1. The V and J ends lost 6 bases and 4 bases, in that order; junction bases with no gene match: 8. Germline CDR1 MNHEY, CDR2 SMNVEV (reference sequence). The CDR3 length is 15 residues. CDR3 region: CASSPDRVPTGELFF. The CDR3 nucleotides read TGTGCCAGCAGCCCCGACAGGGTCCCCACCGGGGAGCTGTTTTTT.